Here is one T cell receptor (beta chain) with its context. Its antigen is as yet unknown. Generated by immunoSEQ multiplex PCR, the TCRdb table keeps only in-frame clones and is missing some. The sample yields roughly 41,000 clones, 55% to 80% seen once. This entry belongs to a study of vaccination effects on CD4 cells after COVID-19. Study summary: Before any sequencing was done, the ViraFEST assay used viral peptide pools to expand antigen-specific CD4+ T cells. The post-vaccine samples were taken, at the median, 72 days after the second dose.

Per the germline V gene, CDR1 is SGHAT and CDR2 is FQNNGV. V was clipped by 4 bases and J by 2 bases, with 15 bases between them. The CDR3 has 15 amino acids. A roughly 10-day culture period preceded the isolation of CD4+ T cells. The cohort was immunized with two doses of either the BNT162b2 or mRNA-1273 vaccine. IL-2 medium took the place of half the medium on both days 3 and 7. The TCR was taken from a human donor who received a COVID-19 vaccine. The rearrangement links TRBV11-2 to TRBJ2-7; D is perhaps TRBD2 (7 bases). This material consisted of CD4+ T cells from PBMCs cultured without peptide, taken after COVID-19 vaccination. CDR3: CASSSPGAGAYEQYF. CDR3 sequence (DNA): TGTGCCAGCAGCTCCCCGGGGGCGGGGGCCTACGAGCAGTACTTC.